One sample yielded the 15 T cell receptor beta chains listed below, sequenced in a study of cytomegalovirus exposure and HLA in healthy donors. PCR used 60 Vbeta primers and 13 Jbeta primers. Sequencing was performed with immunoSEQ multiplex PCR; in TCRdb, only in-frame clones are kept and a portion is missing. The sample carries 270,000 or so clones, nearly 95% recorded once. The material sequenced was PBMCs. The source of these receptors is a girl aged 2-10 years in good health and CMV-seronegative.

CDR3 in amino acids: CASRTSGGAYEQYF. The DNA of the CDR3 is TGTGCCAGCAGAACTAGCGGGGGGGCCTACGAGCAGTACTTC. V usage is TRBV6-5 and J usage is TRBJ2-7; 13 nucleotides agree with TRBD2. The length of the CDR3 is 14 residues. Germline CDR1 reads MNHEY; CDR2 reads SVGAGI. Trimming took 6 bases from V and 2 from J; bases not matched to a gene: 1.

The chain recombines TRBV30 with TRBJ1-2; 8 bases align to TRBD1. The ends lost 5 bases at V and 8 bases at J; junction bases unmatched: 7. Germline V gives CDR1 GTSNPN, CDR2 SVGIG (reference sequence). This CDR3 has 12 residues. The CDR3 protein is CAWSLTGEGYTF. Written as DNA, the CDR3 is TGTGCCTGGTCTCTGACAGGGGAAGGCTACACCTTC.

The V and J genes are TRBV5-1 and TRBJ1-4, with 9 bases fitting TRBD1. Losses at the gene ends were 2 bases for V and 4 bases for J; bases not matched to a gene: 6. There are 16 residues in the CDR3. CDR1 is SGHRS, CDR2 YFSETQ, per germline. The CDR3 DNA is TGCGCCAGCAGCTTACAGGGGGCGAAGGGTAATGAAAAACTGTTTTTT. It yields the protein CASSLQGAKGNEKLFF.

The CDR3 DNA sequence: TGTGCCAGCAGTTCGATCGCCCAGGTGGGGGCCACTGAAGCTTTCTTT. This encodes CASSSIAQVGATEAFF. The V and J genes are TRBV28 and TRBJ1-1; the D gene is possibly TRBD1 (6 bases). Trimming took off 4 bases at V and 4 bases at J, with 19 bases between the two ends. The CDR3 is 16 amino acids. Germline V gives CDR1 MDHEN, CDR2 SYDVKM.

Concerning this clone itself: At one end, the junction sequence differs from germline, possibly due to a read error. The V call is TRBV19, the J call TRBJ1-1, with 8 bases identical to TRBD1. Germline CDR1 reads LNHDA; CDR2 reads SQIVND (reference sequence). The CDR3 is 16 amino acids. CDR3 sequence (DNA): TGTGCCAGTAGCCGGGACAGGCCGGTCCCGGGCACTGAAGTTTTCTTT. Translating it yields CASSRDRPVPGTEVFF.

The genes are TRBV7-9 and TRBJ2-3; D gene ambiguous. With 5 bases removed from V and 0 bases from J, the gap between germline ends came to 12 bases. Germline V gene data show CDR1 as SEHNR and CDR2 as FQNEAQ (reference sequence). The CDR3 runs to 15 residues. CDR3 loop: CASSPLLASTDTQYF. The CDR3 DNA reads TGTGCCAGCAGCCCCCTCTTGGCAAGCACAGATACGCAGTATTTT. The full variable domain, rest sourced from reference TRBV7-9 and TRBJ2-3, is DTGVSQNPRHKITKRGQNVTFRCDPISEHNRLYWYRQTLGQGPEFLTYFQNEAQLEKSRLLSDRFSAERPKGSFSTLEIQRTEQGDSAMYLCASSPLLASTDTQYFGPGTRLTVL.

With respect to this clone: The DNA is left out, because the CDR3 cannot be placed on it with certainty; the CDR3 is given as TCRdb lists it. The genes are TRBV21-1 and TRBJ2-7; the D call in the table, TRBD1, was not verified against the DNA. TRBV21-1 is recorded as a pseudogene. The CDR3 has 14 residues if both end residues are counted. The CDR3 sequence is CASSKVGQGNEQYF.

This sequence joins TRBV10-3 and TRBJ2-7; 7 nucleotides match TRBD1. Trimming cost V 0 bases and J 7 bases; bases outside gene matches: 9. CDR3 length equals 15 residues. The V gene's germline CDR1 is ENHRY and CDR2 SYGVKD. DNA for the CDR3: TGTGCCATCAGTGAGTCTGCCAGGGGGTCTGGGGAGCAGTACTTC. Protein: CAISESARGSGEQYF.

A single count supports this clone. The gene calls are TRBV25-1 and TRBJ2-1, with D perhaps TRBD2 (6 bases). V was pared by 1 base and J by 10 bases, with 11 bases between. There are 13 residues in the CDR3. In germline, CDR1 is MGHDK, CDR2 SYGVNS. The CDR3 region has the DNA TGTGCCAGCAGTGAATCCTCGGACTACGAGCAGTTCTTC. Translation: CASSESSDYEQFF.

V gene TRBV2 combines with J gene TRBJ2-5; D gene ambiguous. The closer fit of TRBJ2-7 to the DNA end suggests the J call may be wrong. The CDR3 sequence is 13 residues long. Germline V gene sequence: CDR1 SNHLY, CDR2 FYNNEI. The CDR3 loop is CASYGQPSYEQYF. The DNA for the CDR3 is TGTGCCAGTTATGGGCAGCCCTCCTACGAGCAGTACTTC.

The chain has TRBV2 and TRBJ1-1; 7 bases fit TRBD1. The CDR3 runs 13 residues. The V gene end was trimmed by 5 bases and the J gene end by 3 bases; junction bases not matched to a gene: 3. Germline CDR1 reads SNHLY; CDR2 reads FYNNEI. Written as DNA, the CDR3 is TGTGCCAGCAGTACCGACAGGGACACTGAAGCTTTCTTT. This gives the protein CASSTDRDTEAFF. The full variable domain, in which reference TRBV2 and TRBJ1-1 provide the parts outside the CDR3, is EPEVTQTPSHQVTQMGQEVILRCVPISNHLYFYWYRQILGQKVEFLVSFYNNEISEKSEIFDDQFSVERPDGSNFTLKIRSTKLEDSAMYFCASSTDRDTEAFFGQGTRLTVV.

The DNA for the CDR3 is TGTGCCATCAGTGAGGGCAGGACTAACTATGGCTACACCTTC. Amino acid sequence: CAISEGRTNYGYTF. The chain combines TRBV10-3 with TRBJ1-2; D ambiguous. This CDR3 contains 14 residues. V lost 2 bases and J 0 bases, leaving 7 bases between the germline ends. Germline V gene lookup returns CDR1 ENHRY and CDR2 SYGVKD.

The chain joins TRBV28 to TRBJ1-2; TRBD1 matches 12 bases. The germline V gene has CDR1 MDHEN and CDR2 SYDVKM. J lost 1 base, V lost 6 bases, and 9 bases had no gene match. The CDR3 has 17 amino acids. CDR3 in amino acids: CASSPGTGGKGNYGYTF. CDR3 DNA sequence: TGTGCCAGCAGCCCCGGGACAGGGGGCAAGGGTAACTATGGCTACACCTTC.

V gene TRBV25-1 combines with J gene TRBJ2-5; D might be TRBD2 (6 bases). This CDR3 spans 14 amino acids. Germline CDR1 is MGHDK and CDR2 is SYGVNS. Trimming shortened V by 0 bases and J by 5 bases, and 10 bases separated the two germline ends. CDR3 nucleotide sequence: TGTGCCAGCAGTGAATACTGGGGGAGGGAGACCCAGTACTTC. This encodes CASSEYWGRETQYF.

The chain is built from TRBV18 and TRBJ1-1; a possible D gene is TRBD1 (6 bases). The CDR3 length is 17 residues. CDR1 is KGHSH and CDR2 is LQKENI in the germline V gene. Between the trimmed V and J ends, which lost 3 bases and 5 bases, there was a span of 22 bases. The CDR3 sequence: CASSPTKNQGIGTEAFF. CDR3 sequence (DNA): TGTGCCAGCTCACCTACAAAAAATCAGGGGATCGGGACTGAAGCTTTCTTT.